Shown below are 13 T cell receptor beta chains from a single sample sequenced in a study of lymphopenia after photon versus proton radiotherapy. Libraries were prepared by immunoSEQ multiplex PCR; TCRdb keeps only in-frame clonotypes and omits some of them. The sample shows approximately 22,000 clones, 85% of them seen only once. Material: peripheral blood, obtained from a patient treated with photon-based radiotherapy. These receptors were collected from a man between 60 and 75 years old with pancreatic cancer.

The genes are TRBV5-4 and TRBJ2-7; 8 nucleotides match TRBD1. This CDR3 contains 15 residues. Germline loops: CDR1 SGHNT, CDR2 YYREEE (reference sequence). V was clipped by 2 bases and J by 5 bases; unmatched bases: 9. CDR3 nucleotide sequence: TGTGCCAGCAGCTTAAAAGGACAGGGAATACACGAGCAGTACTTC. The encoded protein is CASSLKGQGIHEQYF.

The V gene is TRBV7-2, the J gene TRBJ1-1, with D possibly being TRBD1 (6 bases). The CDR3 is 15 amino acids. V was clipped by 0 bases and J by 0 bases, with 8 bases between them. Per germline, CDR1 SGHTA and CDR2 FQGNSA. CDR3: CASSLARGLNTEAFF. The CDR3 nucleotides are TGTGCCAGCAGCTTAGCGCGGGGGCTGAACACTGAAGCTTTCTTT.

The chain combines TRBV5-1 with TRBJ1-1; D ambiguous. V dropped 1 base and J dropped 2 bases, with 3 bases sitting between them. CDR3 size: 12 residues. CDR1 SGHRS and CDR2 YFSETQ come from the germline V gene. The CDR3 region has the DNA TGCGCCAGCAGCTTGCACAACACTGAAGCTTTCTTT. The encoded protein is CASSLHNTEAFF.

This sequence joins TRBV2 and TRBJ1-1; D is ambiguous. This CDR3 spans 14 amino acids. The germline CDR1 and CDR2 sequences are SNHLY and FYNNEI. V was trimmed by 3 bases and J by 1 base, leaving 9 bases between them. Here the CDR3 DNA reads TGTGCCAGCAGTGATACGGTTTGGAACACTGAAGCTTTCTTT. Its translation is CASSDTVWNTEAFF.

The chain has TRBV7-9 and TRBJ1-2; D may be TRBD1 (5 bases). The CDR3 is made up of 13 amino acids. In germline, CDR1 is SEHNR, CDR2 FQNEAQ (reference sequence). V lost 2 bases and J lost 6, with 10 bases in between. CDR3 nucleotide sequence: TGTGCCAGCAGCTTACGGGACGGAGATGGCTACACCTTC. Translating it yields CASSLRDGDGYTF.

The rearrangement uses TRBV4-1 and TRBJ2-7; 8 nucleotides match TRBD2. V lost 5 bases to trimming and J lost 3 bases; unmatched junction nucleotides: 3. Germline V gene data show CDR1 as MGHRA and CDR2 as YSYEKL. This CDR3 is built from 13 residues. DNA of the CDR3: TGCGCCAGCAGCGTGACTAGCGACTACGAGCAGTACTTC. It encodes CASSVTSDYEQYF.

The V call is TRBV11-3, the J call TRBJ2-1, with 11 bases aligning to TRBD2. Germline CDR1 reads SGHNT; CDR2 reads YENEEA. V gave up 1 base and J gave up 0 bases; unmatched junction bases: 11. The CDR3 loop spans 20 amino acids. DNA of the CDR3: TGTGCCAGCAGCTTAGTTCCTAGCGGGGGGTTTCCGAGCTCCTACAATGAGCAGTTCTTC. Protein product: CASSLVPSGGFPSSYNEQFF.

V usage is TRBV19 and J usage is TRBJ1-1; D is possibly TRBD1 (5 bases). Trimming removed 1 base at V and 1 base at J, with 10 bases between. Germline V gene data show CDR1 as LNHDA and CDR2 as SQIVND (reference sequence). The CDR3 contains 15 residues. The CDR3: CASSIAGTGNTEAFF. CDR3 DNA sequence: TGTGCCAGTAGTATAGCCGGAACAGGGAACACTGAAGCTTTCTTT.

The rearrangement links TRBV18 to TRBJ2-4, with D maybe TRBD1 (6 bases). CDR1 and CDR2 (germline): KGHSH, LQKENI. V lost 6 bases, J lost 4 bases, and 13 bases lay in between. This CDR3 has 14 residues. Here the CDR3 DNA reads TGTGCCAGCTCCATTACAGGACAGAAAAACATTCAGTACTTC. It yields the protein CASSITGQKNIQYF.

The chain carries TRBV5-1 and TRBJ1-2; D gene ambiguous. The germline V gene encodes CDR1 SGHRS and CDR2 YFSETQ. V lost 2 bases and J 4 bases, leaving 9 bases between the germline ends. This CDR3 region has 13 residues. CDR3 DNA sequence: TGCGCCAGCAGCTTAGACATGACCTATGGCTACACCTTC. Residues: CASSLDMTYGYTF.

The chain carries TRBV27 and TRBJ2-3; TRBD1 aligns across 8 bases. The V segment lost 7 bases and the J segment 0 bases; nucleotides outside the gene matches: 6. This CDR3 is 15 amino acids long. The V gene's germline CDR1 is MNHEY and CDR2 SMNVEV (reference sequence). CDR3 DNA: TGTGCCAGCACCGGCAGGGGGCTTAGCACAGATACGCAGTATTTT. Its protein is CASTGRGLSTDTQYF.

This clone is a singleton in its sample. The chain employs TRBV6-5 and TRBJ2-5; the D is unclear. The J call may be incorrect, as the DNA end agrees better with TRBJ2-7. From germline, CDR1 is MNHEY and CDR2 SVGAGI. The CDR3 has 12 residues. The CDR3 region is CASSLTFYEQYF. The CDR3 nucleotides are TGTGCCAGCAGTCTGACATTCTACGAGCAGTACTTC.

In its sample, this clone ranks as medium-sized. The chain has TRBV27 and TRBJ2-1, with a tentative D call TRBD2 (7 bases). The V end lost 3 bases, the J end lost 1 base, and 16 bases lay between the germline ends. The germline V gene encodes CDR1 MNHEY and CDR2 SMNVEV (reference sequence). The CDR3 sequence is 17 residues long. As DNA, the CDR3 is TGTGCCAGCAGTTTCATTGGCGGGGGCATTTCCTACAATGAGCAGTTCTTC. This translates into CASSFIGGGISYNEQFF.